This entry lists 11 T cell receptor beta chains sequenced from one sample in a study of post-analysis software for immune sequencing data. Findings of the study overall: Included in a set of about five TRBV segments more frequent in patients than controls were TRBV5-6, TRBV5-1 and TRBV20-1.

Prepared TCR beta cDNA libraries contained unique molecular identifiers. TCRdb used MiXCR to reprocess the PCR reads, holding one entry per CDR3 protein. The profile shows hundreds of thousands of distinct CDR3 sequences, under 55% of them singletons. For these receptors, no antigen is known. The sequencing sample was made of blood. These receptors all stem from a girl aged 5 to 17 with multiple sclerosis.

This chain connects TRBV6-1 to TRBJ1-3; D is unclear. The CDR3 has 14 residues. Trimming cost V 6 bases and J 3 bases, with 12 bases left between them. From germline, CDR1 is MNHNS and CDR2 SASEGT. CDR3 DNA: TGTGCCAGCAGGACCAGGCAGGATGGAAACACCATATATTTT. It is translated as CASRTRQDGNTIYF.

This clonotype occurred a few times. The chain recombines TRBV10-1 with TRBJ1-2, with D maybe TRBD1 (6 bases). This CDR3 comprises 15 residues. Trimming removed 7 bases from V and 3 bases from J, with 18 bases in between. Germline V gene lookup returns CDR1 WNHNN and CDR2 SYGVQD (reference sequence). The CDR3 spells CASTLFGGPDYGYTF. CDR3 DNA: TGCGCCAGCACTCTTTTTGGGGGCCCTGACTATGGCTACACCTTC.

The chain combines TRBV7-3 with TRBJ2-1; 10 positions match TRBD2. Germline-derived CDR1 and CDR2 are SGHTA and FQGTGA. The CDR3 is 18 residues long. The J segment lost 7 bases and the V segment lost 5 bases, leaving 17 bases of the junction unmatched. In nucleotides, the CDR3 is TGTGCCAGCAGCCCCCAAGAGTGGGCTAGCGGGAGTCAAAATGAGCAGTTCTTC. Protein sequence: CASSPQEWASGSQNEQFF.

J is TRBJ2-1 and V is TRBV18; D possibly corresponds to TRBD2 (5 bases). Per the germline V gene, CDR1 is KGHSH and CDR2 is LQKENI. V lost 8 bases and J lost 1, with 15 bases in between. The CDR3 contains 15 residues. As DNA, the CDR3 is TGTGCCAGCGGAAAACCGGGAACGTCCTACAATGAGCAGTTCTTC. This codes for CASGKPGTSYNEQFF.

The gene calls are TRBV20-1 and TRBJ2-5, with D perhaps matching TRBD2 (5 bases). The CDR3 has 12 amino acids. Trimming cost V 3 bases and J 2 bases, with 7 bases left between them. Germline V gives CDR1 DFQATT, CDR2 SNEGSKA (reference sequence). The CDR3 DNA reads as TGCAGTGCTAGGGGAGCGCAAGAGACCCAGTACTTC. Residues: CSARGAQETQYF.

Only a few counts were recorded for this clonotype. The chain is built from TRBV5-1 and TRBJ2-7, with a possible D match to TRBD1 (6 bases). Trimming pared 4 bases from V and 1 base from J, leaving 15 bases between. The CDR3 extends over 15 amino acids. Germline CDR1 SGHRS, CDR2 YFSETQ. CDR3 protein: CASSLGTIGSYEQYF. CDR3 nucleotides: TGCGCCAGCAGCCTCGGGACAATCGGTTCCTACGAGCAGTACTTC.

J is TRBJ1-1 and V is TRBV12-3 or TRBV12-4; D gene unclear. Deletions cut 7 bases from V and 3 bases from J, with 15 bases between. CDR3 size: 14 residues. CDR3 DNA: TGTGCCAGCACCCCCGGGGTTGTCTACACTGAAGCTTTCTTT. Its translation is CASTPGVVYTEAFF.

The chain links TRBV9 to TRBJ1-2; TRBD1 might be the D (5 bases). V was trimmed by 3 bases and J by 4 bases, leaving 7 bases between them. Germline V CDR1 and CDR2: SGDLS, YYNGEE. This CDR3 spans 12 amino acids. CDR3 in amino acids: CASSAGIYGYTF. The CDR3 region has the DNA TGTGCCAGCAGCGCAGGGATCTATGGCTACACCTTC.

The chain recombines TRBV5-1 with TRBJ1-5; unclear D gene. Trimming cost V 3 bases and J 5 bases, with 12 bases left between them. The CDR3 contains 14 residues. Germline V gene data show CDR1 as SGHRS and CDR2 as YFSETQ. CDR3 region: CASSWGWGDQPQHF. The DNA of the CDR3 is TGCGCCAGCAGCTGGGGTTGGGGTGATCAGCCCCAGCATTTT. The full variable domain, its missing parts supplied by reference TRBV5-1 and TRBJ1-5, is KAGVTQTPRYLIKTRGQQVTLSCSPISGHRSVSWYQQTPGQGLQFLFEYFSETQRNKGNFPGRFSGRQFSNSRSEMNVSTLELGDSALYLCASSWGWGDQPQHFGDGTRLSIL.

The chain links TRBV20-1 to TRBJ2-3; 10 bases match TRBD2. The ends lost 3 bases at V and 3 bases at J; junction bases unmatched: 6. The CDR3 extends over 15 amino acids. Germline-derived CDR1 and CDR2 are DFQATT and SNEGSKA (reference sequence). CDR3 region: CSASWPSGSTDTQYF. CDR3 in DNA: TGCAGTGCTAGTTGGCCTAGCGGGAGTACAGATACGCAGTATTTT.

The chain has TRBV5-5 and TRBJ2-7; 8 bases fit TRBD1. Germline loops: CDR1 SGHKS, CDR2 YYEKEE (reference sequence). Germline trimming cut 4 bases from V and 0 bases from J; bases unmatched to any gene: 3. CDR3 length: 14 amino acids. The CDR3 here is CASSGGQVSYEQYF. CDR3 in DNA: TGTGCCAGCAGCGGGGGACAGGTCTCCTACGAGCAGTACTTC.